The clone carrying this TCR beta chain was detected a few times. Its antigen is not known. This CDR3 region has 19 residues. From germline, CDR1 is SGHNT and CDR2 YENEEA. Trimming removed 5 bases from V and 0 bases from J; junction bases left unmatched: 15. This entry comes from a study of CD8+ T cells in alopecia areata. Isolation of CD4+ and CD8+ T cells from PBMCs was achieved by sorting. Sequencing used cDNA as its template, made by extracting RNA and reverse transcribing it. Some clones are missing from TCRdb's copy, which holds only in-frame ones; the method was immunoSEQ multiplex PCR. The sample consists of 90,000 to 130,000 clones, under 65% of them appearing once. Whole-study findings and limits: With patients, TCR sharing proved less clear than in mice, a difference possibly related to HLA.

The sequencing sample was made of NKG2D-low CD8+ T cells sorted from blood. The sequence derives from a human donor with alopecia areata. V usage is TRBV11-3 and J usage is TRBJ2-1, with 8 nucleotides matching TRBD2. In DNA form, the CDR3 reads TGTGCCAGCAGCCCGACGGGACTAGTAGGGCCAAGCTCCTACAATGAGCAGTTCTTC. Amino acids: CASSPTGLVGPSSYNEQFF.